The clone carrying this T cell receptor (beta chain) was counted between two and nine times. Its antigen remains unknown. The authors used template switching to add a universal primer site and gave cDNA unique molecular identifiers. A single record per CDR3 protein comes from TCRdb applying MiXCR to the 5' RACE reads. Of a few hundred thousand distinct CDR3 sequences listed, approximately 15% were seen once; the top ten hold 0.95% to 1%. This record belongs to a study of identical twins. Trimming pared 0 bases from V and 3 bases from J, leaving 12 bases between. Per the germline V gene, CDR1 is LGHNA and CDR2 is YSLEER. This CDR3 spans 15 amino acids. General study findings and limits: Compared with unrelated sharing, twin-shared out-of-frame alpha sequences had more low-probability sequences. Beta out-of-frame sequences displayed a weaker excess of sharing between twins.

These data were also filed under a second study, of yellow fever vaccine responses in identical twins.

The sequence came from a woman under 30 in good health. The sequenced sample was CD4+ T cells sorted from blood. The rearrangement uses TRBV4-3 and TRBJ2-7, with a tentative D call TRBD2 (6 bases). CDR3 coding DNA: TGCGCCAGCAGCCAAGAGAGGGACTGGGGCTACGAGCAGTACTTC. Protein product: CASSQERDWGYEQYF.